The rows below give T cell receptor beta chains drawn from one sample of a study of blood T cell repertoires in COVID-19. Clones were read by immunoSEQ multiplex PCR, and TCRdb kept only the in-frame ones, dropping some. The sample shows 250,000 to 300,000 clones, around 86% of them seen only once. Sequencing input: peripheral blood. Receptors were obtained from a woman aged 60-70 years with COVID-19, enrolled during active disease. CDR3s leave out the opening cysteine and the closing phenylalanine or tryptophan. Fields, in order: V gene, J gene, CDR3 protein.

V gene: TRBV19; J gene: TRBJ1-5; CDR3 protein: ASSIRQGNSNQPQH
V gene: TRBV7-6; J gene: TRBJ2-3; CDR3 protein: ASSLAGRGLDTQY
V gene: TRBV15; J gene: TRBJ2-7; CDR3 protein: ATSRDPPGTKAGEGGEQY
V gene: TRBV5-1; J gene: TRBJ2-1; CDR3 protein: ASSTGDEQF
V gene: TRBV6-5; J gene: TRBJ1-3; CDR3 protein: ASSFRTGLPGNTIY
V gene: TRBV10-3; J gene: TRBJ1-5; CDR3 protein: AISESWRGSQPQH
V gene: TRBV19; J gene: TRBJ2-7; CDR3 protein: ASSRDRVEQY
V gene: TRBV30; J gene: TRBJ1-2; CDR3 protein: AWSDGDGSYGYT
V gene: TRBV27; J gene: TRBJ2-7; CDR3 protein: ASSLPGTAGSYEQY
V gene: TRBV7-2; J gene: TRBJ1-5; CDR3 protein: ASSPGGHSNQPQH
V gene: TRBV11-3; J gene: TRBJ1-1; CDR3 protein: ASSYAGAEAF
V gene: TRBV4-2; J gene: TRBJ2-7; CDR3 protein: ASSPATRTIGEQY
V gene: TRBV29-1; J gene: TRBJ1-2; CDR3 protein: SAGGGQGELDGYT
V gene: TRBV6-1; J gene: TRBJ2-7; CDR3 protein: ASSEAGALYEQY
V gene: TRBV30; J gene: TRBJ1-2; CDR3 protein: AWTRSPNYGYT
V gene: TRBV6-5; J gene: TRBJ1-1; CDR3 protein: ASLPDRGVTEAF
V gene: TRBV6-5; J gene: TRBJ2-5; CDR3 protein: ASSYSVSGGRETQY
V gene: TRBV5-1; J gene: TRBJ2-2; CDR3 protein: ASSFGQGAIGELF